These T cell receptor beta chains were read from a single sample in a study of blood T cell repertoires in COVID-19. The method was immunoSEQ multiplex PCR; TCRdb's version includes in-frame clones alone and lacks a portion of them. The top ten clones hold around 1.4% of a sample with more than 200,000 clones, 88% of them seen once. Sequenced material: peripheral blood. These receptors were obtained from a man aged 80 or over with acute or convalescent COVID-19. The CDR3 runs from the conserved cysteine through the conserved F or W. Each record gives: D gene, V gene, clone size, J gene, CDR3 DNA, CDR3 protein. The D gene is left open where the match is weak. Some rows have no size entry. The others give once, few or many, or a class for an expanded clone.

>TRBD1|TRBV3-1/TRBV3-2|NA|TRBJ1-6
TGTGCCAGCAGCCAAGCGGACAGGGATTCACCCCTCCACTTT
CASSQADRDSPLHF
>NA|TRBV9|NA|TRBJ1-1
TGTGCCAGCAGCGTAGGCCCGAACGACGGAGTCACTGAAGCTTTCTTT
CASSVGPNDGVTEAFF
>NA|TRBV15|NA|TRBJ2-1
TGTGCCACCAGCAGAGATCGAAACAGCGGAACGTTCAATGAGCAGTTCTTC
CATSRDRNSGTFNEQFF
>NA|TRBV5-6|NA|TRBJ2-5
TGTGCCAGCAGCGTCGGTTCAGGGAAGGGTCGGGAGACCCAGTACTTC
CASSVGSGKGRETQYF
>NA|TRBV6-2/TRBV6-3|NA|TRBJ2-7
TGTGCCAGCAGTTACTCGAGTCAGACTGTGCAGTACTTC
CASSYSSQTVQYF
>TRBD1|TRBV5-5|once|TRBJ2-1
TGTGCCAGCAGCTTAGGACAGGGGCATTACAATGAGCAGTTCTTC
CASSLGQGHYNEQFF
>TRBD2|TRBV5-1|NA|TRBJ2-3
TGCGCCAGCAGCTTGGCTAGCGGGGGATCAGATACGCAGTATTTT
CASSLASGGSDTQYF
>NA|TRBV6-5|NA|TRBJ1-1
TGTGCCACCCGGACAGTGGAAGCTTTCTTT
CATRTVEAFF
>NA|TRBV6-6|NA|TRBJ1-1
TGTGCCAGCAGCCAGACTGGGAACACTGAAGCTTTCTTT
CASSQTGNTEAFF
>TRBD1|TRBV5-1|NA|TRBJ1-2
TGCGCCAGCAGCCTCTCGGACAGGGGGCCCTATGGCTACACCTTC
CASSLSDRGPYGYTF
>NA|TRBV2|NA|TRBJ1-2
TGTGCCAGCAGTAGGGAGTATGGCTACACCTTC
CASSREYGYTF
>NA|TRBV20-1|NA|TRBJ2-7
TGCAGTGCTAGCAGGCTCTACGAGCAGTACTTC
CSASRLYEQYF
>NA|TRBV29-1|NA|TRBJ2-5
TGCAGCGTTGTTGGGGGGCAAGAGACCCAGTACTTC
CSVVGGQETQYF
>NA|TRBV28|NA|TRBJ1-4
TGTGCCAGCAGTTTATTAACAACTAATGAAAAACTGTTTTTT
CASSLLTTNEKLFF